The 8 T cell receptor beta chains below come from one sample, sequenced in a study of tumor-infiltrating lymphocytes in primary liver carcinoma. Co-extraction of both nucleic acids (RNA and DNA) used roughly 18-32 mg of unsorted bulk tissue. TCR beta cDNA was made from 500 ng total RNA with a constant-region primer. Three rounds of nested multiplex PCR with slightly modified ARM-PCR produced TCR beta libraries. Two initial PCR rounds of roughly 10 cycles each paired TRBV1-TRBV30 forward primers with a C-beta reverse primer. TCRdb redid the calling of the multiplex PCR reads with MiXCR, one entry per CDR3 protein. Of about 78,000 distinct CDR3 sequences listed, 71% are singletons. The sample comprised liver tumor tissue from sampling region 4. Specified subset: tumor region T4, right-lateral pole. Source of these receptors: a woman between 55 and 75 years old with primary liver carcinoma and hepatitis B virus infection.

A remark on this clonotype: Germline is not matched at one junction end, which may reflect a read error. The V and J genes are TRBV5-6 and TRBJ2-5; D ambiguous. CDR3 length: 15 amino acids. Germline loops: CDR1 SGHDT, CDR2 YYEEEE. The DNA for the CDR3 is TGTGCCAGCAGCTTACAGATGGCTATTCAAGAGACCCGGTACTTC. Translated, it gives CASSLQMAIQETRYF.

Remarks on this clonotype: The germline gene is not matched at one end of the junction; a read error may be the cause. The rearrangement uses TRBV11-2 and TRBJ1-6; the D is unclear. CDR3 length equals 13 residues. Germline V gene sequence: CDR1 SGHAT, CDR2 FQNNGV. The DNA of the CDR3 is TGTGCCAGCAGCTTAGGGCTTAATACACCCCTACACTTT. Residues: CASSLGLNTPLHF.

With respect to this clonotype: A much larger clone differs from this one at a single base, so this may be a read error. As DNA, the CDR3 is TGTGCCAGCAGTTACGATTATCCACCCTTCAGTGAGCAGTTCTTC. Translation: CASSYDYPPFSEQFF. This chain links TRBV6-5 with TRBJ2-1, with no clear D. The V end lost 2 bases, the J end lost 9 bases, and 17 bases lay between the germline ends. The CDR3 sequence is 15 residues long. CDR1 is MNHEY, CDR2 SVGAGI, per germline.

About this clonotype: The junction departs from the called germline gene at one end, perhaps through a read error. The chain couples TRBV5-5 to TRBJ2-1, with 8 bases matching TRBD2. Germline CDR1 is SGHKS and CDR2 is YYEKEE (reference sequence). The CDR3 is 17 residues long. This chain's CDR3 is CTSSTAGTRGTYNEQFF. The CDR3 nucleotides are TGTACCAGTAGCACCGCCGGGACTAGAGGGACCTACAATGAGCAGTTCTTC. Full variable domain (rest looked up from reference TRBV5-5 and TRBJ2-1): DAGVTQSPTHLIKTRGQQVTLRCSPISGHKSVSWYQQVLGQGPQFIFQYYEKEERGRGNFPDRFSARQFPNYSSELNVNALLLGDSALYLCTSSTAGTRGTYNEQFFGPGTRLTVL.

For this clonotype: One junction end does not reproduce the germline sequence, and a read error may be involved. The genes are TRBV29-1 and TRBJ1-5; TRBD1 matches at 10 bases. The CDR3 has 14 amino acids. CDR1 is SQVTM, CDR2 ANQGSEA, per germline. The CDR3 nucleotides read TGCAGCGTTGCGGGACAGGGGAGGGGTCAGTCCCAGCATTTT. It codes for CSVAGQGRGQSQHF.

This clonotype occurred many times. The CDR3 loop is CASSFGSPLGETQYF. The DNA of the CDR3 is TGTGCCAGCAGTTTTGGATCCCCACTGGGGGAGACCCAGTACTTC. The V call is TRBV12-3 or TRBV12-4, the J call TRBJ2-5, with D hard to call. V lost 3 bases and J lost 5, with 16 bases in between. This CDR3 region has 15 residues.

Of note for this clonotype: A much more abundant neighbour one base away suggests this may be a read error. CDR3 loop: CAASRAAGGPPDTQYF. The DNA of the CDR3 is TGTGCCGCCAGCAGAGCAGCGGGAGGGCCGCCAGATACGCAGTATTTT. The chain joins TRBV15 to TRBJ2-3; 10 bases line up with TRBD2. CDR3 size: 16 residues. The germline V gene encodes CDR1 LNHNV and CDR2 YYDKDF (reference sequence).

The chain uses TRBV29-1 and TRBJ1-2, with TRBD1 matching over 7 bases. The CDR3 consists of 12 residues. Germline assignment: CDR1 SQVTM and CDR2 ANQGSEA. J lost 4 bases, V lost 7 bases, and 6 bases had no gene match. As DNA, the CDR3 is TGCAGCGCCGAGAACAGGGGCTATGGCTACACCTTC. It translates to CSAENRGYGYTF.